The rows below give T cell receptor beta chains drawn from one sample of a study of blood T cell repertoires in COVID-19. Measured with immunoSEQ multiplex PCR; TCRdb has only the in-frame clones, and not every one. The sample shows a few hundred thousand clones, 80% to 90% of them seen only once. Sequencing used peripheral blood. These receptors all come from a woman aged 40 to 50 who had recovered from COVID-19. Both conserved end residues are part of each CDR3. A D gene is named only where the DNA matches it firmly.

J gene	V gene	D gene	CDR3 protein
TRBJ2-3	TRBV6-5	-	CASTLATDTQYF
TRBJ2-6	TRBV6-2/TRBV6-3	-	CASSPTGSGANVLTF
TRBJ2-3	TRBV29-1	TRBD1	CSARRGVGGQEGDTQYF
TRBJ2-5	TRBV29-1	TRBD2	CSVETRGDVRETQYF
TRBJ2-3	TRBV6-2/TRBV6-3	-	CASSYVDTGFTDTQYF
TRBJ1-5	TRBV23-1	-	CASRDSHSNQPQHF
TRBJ1-2	TRBV9	TRBD1	CASSAQGTGNYGYTF
TRBJ1-2	TRBV30	-	CAWSLAGNGYTF
TRBJ2-3	TRBV4-3	TRBD1	CASSQYRDRGWDTQYF
TRBJ2-1	TRBV6-6	-	CASSPLQFRWEQFF
TRBJ1-6	TRBV9	TRBD1	CASKGAAYNSPLHF
TRBJ1-1	TRBV10-3	-	CATRSGEGDTEAFF
TRBJ2-7	TRBV5-4	-	CASSLATGTGEQYF
TRBJ2-1	TRBV29-1	TRBD2	CSDNSGVNEQFF
TRBJ2-3	TRBV11-3	TRBD2	CASSFASGGRDTQYF
TRBJ1-1	TRBV5-1	TRBD1	CASSSHRGNTEAFF
TRBJ1-2	TRBV10-3	-	CAIRPGQNYGYTF
TRBJ2-1	TRBV30	-	CAWVAGRNNEQFF
TRBJ1-6	TRBV10-2	-	CASSDQGASPLHF
TRBJ2-2	TRBV9	TRBD2	CASSGSGLAGGSNTGELFF
TRBJ2-7	TRBV12-5	-	CASGNQLQGISSYEQYF
TRBJ1-1	TRBV7-3	TRBD1	CASSRTGETEAFF
TRBJ2-3	TRBV5-1	-	CASSFMSTGLDTDTQYF
TRBJ1-1	TRBV25-1	-	CASSRERNTEAFF
TRBJ2-3	TRBV28	-	CASSSLTDTQYF
TRBJ2-7	TRBV20-1	TRBD2	CSASFSGGGYEQYF
TRBJ2-3	TRBV5-4	-	CASRFRGTDTQYF
TRBJ1-1	TRBV2	TRBD1	CASSPTGGGTEAFF
TRBJ2-7	TRBV5-1	-	CASSLDTGLHEQYF
TRBJ2-3	TRBV5-1	TRBD2	CASSLSSGTTDTQYF
TRBJ1-2	TRBV7-9	TRBD1	CASSLRGQAYGYTF
TRBJ1-5	TRBV5-6	TRBD1	CASSSGQGGQPQHF
TRBJ1-2	TRBV15	-	CATSSMRARGGYTF
TRBJ2-5	TRBV2	-	CASSGVRGETQYF
TRBJ2-1	TRBV6-4	-	CASSEVGGDNEQFF
TRBJ2-7	TRBV6-8	-	CAKGPGSYEQYF
TRBJ1-3	TRBV7-2	TRBD1	CASSFLTGGPGNTIYF
TRBJ2-7	TRBV29-1	-	CSVTDTHSYEQYF
TRBJ1-2	TRBV29-1	TRBD1	CSVSGRDRGQYGYTF
TRBJ1-2	TRBV2	-	CASPGALDGYTF
TRBJ1-2	TRBV5-4	-	CASSLLWPQANYGYTF
TRBJ2-2	TRBV27	-	CATLYRDTGELFF
TRBJ1-2	TRBV3-1/TRBV3-2	-	CASSQASPGTPFISNYGYTF
TRBJ1-1	TRBV3-1/TRBV3-2	-	CASSQEPGTLNTEAFF
TRBJ1-1	TRBV5-6	-	CASSPPQGYTEAFF
TRBJ2-3	TRBV19	-	CASSHRWLTDTQYF
TRBJ2-5	TRBV2	TRBD1	CASSNRGPETQYF
TRBJ2-3	TRBV18	-	CASSLTPGDTQYF
TRBJ2-1	TRBV5-4	TRBD2	CASRVSGPYNEQFF
TRBJ1-5	TRBV6-6	TRBD1	CASSFTGVQPQHF
TRBJ2-5	TRBV6-6	-	CAAARDTFYQETQYF
TRBJ2-1	TRBV6-1	TRBD1	CASSEVAGGRYNEQFF
TRBJ1-6	TRBV6-4	-	CASSLRGDNSPLHF
TRBJ2-3	TRBV6-4	-	CASSDSSYGDTQYF
TRBJ2-1	TRBV5-4	TRBD1	CASSLGPGTAYNEQFF